This paragraph reports one T cell receptor beta chain. Its matching antigen is unknown. The sample is drawn from a study of identical twins. TCRdb recomputed calls from the 5' RACE reads with MiXCR, one row per CDR3 protein. The data show hundreds of thousands of distinct CDR3 sequences, with about 20% seen just once and around 13% held by the top ten. General study points: Carriage of fewer insertions was seen in abundant cord blood beta clonotypes, whereas memory repertoires showed none.

The CDR3 is 14 amino acids. V was shortened by 4 bases and J by 4 bases, with 13 bases between the two germline ends. The germline CDR1 and CDR2 sequences are MNHEY and SVGEGT. These data were also filed under a second study, of T cells expressing NK-cell markers. That publication notes: Dominant NKG2C+ clonotypes accounted for 1.0-7.0% of CD8+ T cells in six donors. The CD3+CD56-NKG2C+ fraction of a handful of donors was also led by these clonotypes.

The chain couples TRBV6-2 or TRBV6-3 to TRBJ2-5; no clear D. Sequences were obtained from PBMCs. The TCR sequence derives from a young woman in good health. For the CDR3, the DNA is TGTGCCAGCAGTTTTGGACCAAACGGAGAGACCCAGTACTTC. Encoded protein: CASSFGPNGETQYF.